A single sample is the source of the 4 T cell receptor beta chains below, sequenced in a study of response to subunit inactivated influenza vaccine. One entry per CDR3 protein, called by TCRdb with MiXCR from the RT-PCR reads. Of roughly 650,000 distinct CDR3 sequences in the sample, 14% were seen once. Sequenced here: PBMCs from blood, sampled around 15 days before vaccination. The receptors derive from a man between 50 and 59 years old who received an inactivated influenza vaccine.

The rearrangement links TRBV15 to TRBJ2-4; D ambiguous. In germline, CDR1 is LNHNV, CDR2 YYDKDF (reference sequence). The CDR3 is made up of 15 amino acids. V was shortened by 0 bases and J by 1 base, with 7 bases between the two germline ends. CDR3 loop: CATSRETTAKNIQYF. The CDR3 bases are TGTGCCACCAGCAGAGAGACCACCGCCAAAAACATTCAGTACTTC.

CDR3 protein: CASSYSAGGEEQFF. The CDR3 DNA reads TGTGCCAGCAGTTACTCAGCGGGAGGGGAAGAGCAGTTCTTC. V usage is TRBV6-2 or TRBV6-3 and J usage is TRBJ2-1; TRBD2 agrees at 10 bases. With 0 bases clipped from V and 10 bases from J, the junction kept 3 bases outside the gene matches. Germline V gene data show CDR1 as MNHEY and CDR2 as SVGEGT. The CDR3 is 14 amino acids.

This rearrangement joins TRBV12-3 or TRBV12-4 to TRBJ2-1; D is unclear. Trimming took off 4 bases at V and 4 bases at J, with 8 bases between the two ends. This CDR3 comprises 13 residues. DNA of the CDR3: TGTGCCAGCAGTTCTGTGGCGTACAATGAGCAGTTCTTC. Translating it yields CASSSVAYNEQFF.

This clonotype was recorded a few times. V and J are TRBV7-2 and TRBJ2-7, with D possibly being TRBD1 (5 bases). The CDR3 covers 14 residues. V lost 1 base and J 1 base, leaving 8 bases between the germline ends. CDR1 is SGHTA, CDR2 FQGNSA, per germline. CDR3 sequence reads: CASSLEDSSYEQYF. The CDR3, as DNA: TGTGCCAGCAGCTTAGAAGACAGTTCCTACGAGCAGTACTTC.